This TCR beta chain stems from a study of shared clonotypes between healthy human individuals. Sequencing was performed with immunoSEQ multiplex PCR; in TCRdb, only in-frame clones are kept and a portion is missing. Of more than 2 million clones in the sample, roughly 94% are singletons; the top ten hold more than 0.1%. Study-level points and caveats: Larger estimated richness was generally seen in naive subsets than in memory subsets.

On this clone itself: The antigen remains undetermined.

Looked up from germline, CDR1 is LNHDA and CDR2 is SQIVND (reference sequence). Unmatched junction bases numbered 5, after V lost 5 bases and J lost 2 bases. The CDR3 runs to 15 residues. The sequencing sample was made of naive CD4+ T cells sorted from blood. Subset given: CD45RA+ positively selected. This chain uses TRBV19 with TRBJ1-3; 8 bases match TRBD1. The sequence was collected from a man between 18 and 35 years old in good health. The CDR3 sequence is CASSAQGAPGNTIYF. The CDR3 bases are TGTGCCAGTAGTGCCCAGGGGGCTCCTGGAAACACCATATATTTT.